The sequence of this T cell receptor beta chain was determined in a study of vaccination effects on CD4 cells after COVID-19. Here immunoSEQ multiplex PCR was the method, and the copy in TCRdb shows in-frame clones only, minus some. The sample includes fewer than 30,000 clones, 75% to 85% of them seen just once. Expansion of antigen-specific CD4+ T cells with viral peptide pools was carried out by the ViraFEST assay before sequencing. At the end of 10 days of culture, CD4+ T cells were isolated. According to the study, vaccine recipients showed no prior SARS-CoV-2 infection and negative nucleocapsid antibodies. For each well, a few million PBMC were cultured with about 10 IU/ml IL-2 and 8 to 10 ug/ml peptides. Half the medium was swapped for IL-2 medium on days 3 and 7. This clone was detected a few times. Its antigen is not known. The germline gives CDR1 MNHEY, CDR2 SVGEGT. Trimming removed 2 bases from V and 0 bases from J, with 11 bases in between. This CDR3 is 16 amino acids long.

Findings and caveats of the study: Just 1 of 255 vaccine-induced clones in healthy recipients was cross-reactive. There was marked clonal contraction among infection- and vaccine-induced clones late after vaccination.

The chain has TRBV6-2 or TRBV6-3 and TRBJ1-3, with D possibly TRBD1 on 6 matching bases. The starting material was CD4+ T cells from PBMCs cultured with SARS-CoV-2 spike peptides, obtained before COVID-19 vaccination. The sequence derives from a human donor who received a COVID-19 vaccine. CDR3 sequence (DNA): TGTGCCAGCAGTTACCCGGGACAAAACTCTGGAAACACCATATATTTT. Protein sequence: CASSYPGQNSGNTIYF.